Each of the 24 T cell receptor beta chains below was sequenced from the same sample in a study of shared clonotypes between healthy human individuals. Here immunoSEQ multiplex PCR was the method, and the copy in TCRdb shows in-frame clones only, minus some. The sample consists of fewer than 600,000 clones, about 74% of them appearing once. Sequencing was done on a sample of PBMCs. These receptors all come from a woman aged 40-49 years in good health. Some clones in this sample may be carry-over from other donors' samples.

The chain employs TRBV9 and TRBJ2-2, with 11 bases that match TRBD2. J lost 5 bases, V lost 1 base, and 10 bases had no gene match. Germline V lookup: CDR1 SGDLS, CDR2 YYNGEE. The CDR3 length is 18 residues. The CDR3 nucleotides are TGTGCCAGCAGCGTATCGGTAGCGGGAGGGCCTAGGACCGGGGAGCTGTTTTTT. Translation: CASSVSVAGGPRTGELFF.

This sequence joins TRBV19 and TRBJ1-2; 10 nucleotides match TRBD1. The CDR3 covers 13 residues. Germline V gene sequence: CDR1 LNHDA, CDR2 SQIVND (reference sequence). With 10 bases clipped from V and 4 bases from J, the junction kept 6 bases outside the gene matches. The CDR3 bases are TGTGCCACCCGGGACAGGGGCAGCTATGGCTACACCTTC. Translation gives CATRDRGSYGYTF.

A remark on this clone: This CDR3 is also generated by other DNA sequences in the sample. V usage is TRBV5-1 and J usage is TRBJ2-5, with a possible D match to TRBD2 (5 bases). The CDR3 spans 12 residues. V lost 4 bases to trimming and J lost 7 bases, with 11 bases between them. Germline values: CDR1 SGHRS, CDR2 YFSETQ. CDR3 DNA sequence: TGCGCCAGCAGCCTAAACGAGGGGACCCAGTACTTC. As protein: CASSLNEGTQYF.

CDR3 nucleotide sequence: TGTGCCAGCTCACCAAACCAGGGGGACTCTGGAAACACCATATATTTT. Protein: CASSPNQGDSGNTIYF. The chain couples TRBV18 to TRBJ1-3; 7 positions agree with TRBD1. Germline values: CDR1 KGHSH, CDR2 LQKENI. This CDR3 comprises 16 residues. V lost 2 bases, J lost 0 bases, and 4 bases stayed unmatched.

This rearrangement joins TRBV5-1 to TRBJ1-1; D is possibly TRBD1 (5 bases). Germline loops: CDR1 SGHRS, CDR2 YFSETQ. V dropped 3 bases and J dropped 1 base, with 10 bases sitting between them. The CDR3 runs to 14 residues. The CDR3 bases are TGCGCCAGCAGCTCCGGACACGAGAACACTGAAGCTTTCTTT. Protein: CASSSGHENTEAFF.

The genes are TRBV15 and TRBJ1-5; D is unresolved. This CDR3 contains 14 residues. The V end lost 2 bases, the J end lost 3 bases, and 8 bases lay between the germline ends. Per the germline V gene, CDR1 is LNHNV and CDR2 is YYDKDF (reference sequence). For the CDR3, the DNA is TGTGCCACCAGCAGAAAGTCCGACAATCAGCCCCAGCATTTT. Protein sequence: CATSRKSDNQPQHF.

In the case of this clone: A far larger clone is a single base away, which makes a read error likely. The chain is built from TRBV29-1 and TRBJ2-7; D tentatively fits TRBD1 or TRBD2 (5 bases each). The germline V gene has CDR1 SQVTM and CDR2 ANQGSEA. The CDR3 length is 13 residues. Trimming pared 5 bases from V and 6 bases from J, leaving 17 bases between. CDR3 DNA sequence: TGCAGCGTTCTGACGCAGGGTGCGGGCGAGCAGTACTTC. This codes for CSVLTQGAGEQYF.

As concerns this clone: A much more abundant neighbour one base away suggests this may be a read error. Other DNA sequences in the sample encode the same CDR3. The V and J genes are TRBV27 and TRBJ1-6; D is possibly TRBD1 (6 bases). V was pared by 5 bases and J by 15 bases, with 23 bases between. Germline V gives CDR1 MNHEY, CDR2 SMNVEV (reference sequence). The CDR3 totals 15 residues. CDR3 in DNA: TGTGCCAGCAGTGGGTCCGGCGGGGGCCGGTCATTCCTCCACTTT. It yields the protein CASSGSGGGRSFLHF.

J is TRBJ1-5 and V is TRBV9; 9 nucleotides match TRBD1. Germline V CDR1 and CDR2: SGDLS, YYNGEE. The CDR3 is 15 amino acids. With 4 bases clipped from V and 7 bases from J, the junction kept 9 bases outside the gene matches. As DNA, the CDR3 is TGTGCCAGCAGCCCGGGACAGGGAGGGGCGCAGCCCCAGCATTTT. This encodes CASSPGQGGAQPQHF.

The chain's CDR3 is CASRLARAGGARNEQFF. The CDR3 DNA reads as TGTGCAAGTCGCTTAGCGCGGGCGGGAGGGGCGAGAAATGAGCAGTTCTTC. This rearrangement joins TRBV12-2 to TRBJ2-1; TRBD2, the D gene given by the table, was not confirmed from the DNA. TRBV12-2 is a listed pseudogene. This CDR3 has 17 amino acids.

This chain joins TRBV30 and TRBJ2-5; no clear D. V lost 4 bases and J 3 bases, leaving 9 bases between the germline ends. This CDR3 comprises 12 residues. CDR1 is GTSNPN and CDR2 is SVGIG in the germline V gene (reference sequence). Here the CDR3 reads CAWIPRKETQYF. CDR3 DNA: TGTGCCTGGATCCCTAGGAAAGAGACCCAGTACTTC.

Note on this clone: Other nucleotide sequences in the sample specify the same CDR3. The chain combines TRBV9 with TRBJ2-5; the D gene is possibly TRBD2 (5 bases). Germline V CDR1 and CDR2: SGDLS, YYNGEE. The CDR3 runs 13 residues. Between the trimmed V and J ends, which lost 0 bases and 3 bases, there was a span of 6 bases. The CDR3 sequence: CASSVGGKETQYF. CDR3 nucleotides: TGTGCCAGCAGCGTAGGAGGGAAAGAGACCCAGTACTTC.

The genes are TRBV10-1 and TRBJ2-7; 9 bases are shared with TRBD2. The CDR3 consists of 15 residues. From germline, CDR1 is WNHNN and CDR2 SYGVQD (reference sequence). V shed 2 bases and J 3 bases; nucleotides not matched to a gene: 5. The CDR3 nucleotides are TGCGCCAGCAGTGAGGGTGGTAGCGGGAGCTACGAGCAGTACTTC. This sequence encodes CASSEGGSGSYEQYF.

This clone was observed once. With only one base between it and a far larger clone, this is likely a read error. This rearrangement joins TRBV2 to TRBJ2-7, with a tentative D call TRBD1 (5 bases). V gave up 3 bases and J gave up 0 bases, with 6 bases separating them. The CDR3 is made up of 13 amino acids. Germline assignment: CDR1 SNHLY and CDR2 FYNNEI. Written as DNA, the CDR3 is TGTGCCAGCAGTGACGACAGCTCCTACGAGCAGTACTTC. Translated, it gives CASSDDSSYEQYF.

The V gene is TRBV7-8, the J gene TRBJ1-1; 8 bases map to TRBD1. With V trimmed by 5 bases and J by 5 bases, 10 bases remained unmatched. The CDR3 runs 15 residues. Germline V gene sequence: CDR1 SGHVS, CDR2 FQNEAQ. CDR3 in DNA: TGTGCCAGCAGCCAGCAGGGGGCGGCAGATACTGAAGCTTTCTTT. This gives the protein CASSQQGAADTEAFF.

J is TRBJ2-3 and V is TRBV5-4; weak D call: TRBD1 (6 bases). Deletions cut 0 bases from V and 2 bases from J, with 13 bases between. The CDR3 has 16 amino acids. Germline V gene sequence: CDR1 SGHNT, CDR2 YYREEE (reference sequence). CDR3 sequence: CASSLVTGRDTDTQYF. The CDR3 DNA is TGTGCCAGCAGCTTGGTCACAGGGCGCGACACAGATACGCAGTATTTT. The complete variable domain, with remaining parts taken from reference TRBV5-4 and TRBJ2-3, reads ETGVTQSPTHLIKTRGQQVTLRCSSQSGHNTVSWYQQALGQGPQFIFQYYREEENGRGNFPPRFSGLQFPNYSSELNVNALELDDSALYLCASSLVTGRDTDTQYFGPGTRLTVL.

In regard to this clone: Just one base apart from a much larger clone, this may be a read error. This chain links TRBV4-2 with TRBJ2-7; 7 bases line up with TRBD1. The CDR3 extends over 14 amino acids. Unmatched junction bases numbered 9, after V lost 5 bases and J lost 5 bases. The germline gives CDR1 LGHNA, CDR2 YNFKEQ. This chain's CDR3 is CASSLGGQADEQYF. As DNA, the CDR3 is TGTGCCAGCAGCTTAGGCGGACAGGCGGACGAGCAGTACTTC.

Here the CDR3 reads CATSRDRGYGYTF. CDR3 nucleotide sequence: TGTGCCACCAGCAGAGATAGAGGGTATGGCTACACCTTC. The chain links TRBV15 to TRBJ1-2; D is undetermined. Germline CDR1 is LNHNV and CDR2 is YYDKDF (reference sequence). The CDR3 consists of 13 residues. The germline V and J ends were trimmed by 0 bases and 5 bases, with 7 bases remaining between them.

The chain employs TRBV10-3 and TRBJ2-7; no clear D. The germline V gene has CDR1 ENHRY and CDR2 SYGVKD. The V end was cut by 3 bases, the J end by 3 bases, with 3 bases between. The CDR3 has 11 residues. CDR3 sequence reads: CAISDNYEQYF. In DNA, the CDR3 is TGTGCCATCAGTGACAACTACGAGCAGTACTTC.

There are many counts of this clone. This same CDR3 is encoded by further DNA sequences in the sample. V is TRBV30 and J is TRBJ1-1; the D is unclear. Germline assignment: CDR1 GTSNPN and CDR2 SVGIG (reference sequence). V lost 5 bases and J 11 bases, leaving 12 bases between the germline ends. This CDR3 has 10 residues. The CDR3 is CAWGSEWAFF. CDR3 in DNA: TGTGCCTGGGGTTCCGAGTGGGCTTTCTTT.

This clone was seen once. Given a much more abundant clone one base away, this may be a read error. This CDR3 is missing its conserved last phenylalanine or tryptophan, likely due to a read error. The chain combines TRBV2 with TRBJ2-7; TRBD2 matches 7 bases. CDR3 length: 19 amino acids. Germline V gives CDR1 SNHLY, CDR2 FYNNEI. J gave up 0 bases and V 8 bases, and 22 bases lay outside the gene matches. CDR3 bases: TGTGCCAGCCAAGTGATAGGGATGGTGGGGGGGACTCACTCCTACGAGCAGTACTAC. Amino acid sequence: CASQVIGMVGGTHSYEQYY.

The genes are TRBV5-1 and TRBJ1-1; 7 nucleotides line up with TRBD1. The CDR3 has 14 amino acids. Unmatched junction bases numbered 4, after V lost 4 bases and J lost 1 base. CDR1 and CDR2 (germline): SGHRS, YFSETQ. The CDR3 loop is CASSDDRANTEAFF. CDR3 sequence (DNA): TGCGCCAGCAGCGACGACAGGGCGAACACTGAAGCTTTCTTT.

The chain uses TRBV10-2 and TRBJ2-5, with D hard to call. The germline gives CDR1 WSHSY, CDR2 SAAADI. V dropped 0 bases and J dropped 7 bases, with 15 bases sitting between them. CDR3 length equals 15 residues. CDR3 protein: CASSESSRAMGTQYF. The CDR3 nucleotides read TGCGCCAGCAGTGAGTCGTCACGGGCTATGGGGACCCAGTACTTC.

This clone has only one observation. The chain links TRBV6-5 to TRBJ2-1; D tentatively reads TRBD1 or TRBD2 (5 bases each). CDR3 length equals 12 residues. Trimming took off 6 bases at V and 9 bases at J, with 12 bases between the two ends. Germline assignment: CDR1 MNHEY and CDR2 SVGAGI. CDR3 DNA sequence: TGTGCCAGCAGCCCCGTGGGGACTGAGCAGTTCTTC. It specifies CASSPVGTEQFF.